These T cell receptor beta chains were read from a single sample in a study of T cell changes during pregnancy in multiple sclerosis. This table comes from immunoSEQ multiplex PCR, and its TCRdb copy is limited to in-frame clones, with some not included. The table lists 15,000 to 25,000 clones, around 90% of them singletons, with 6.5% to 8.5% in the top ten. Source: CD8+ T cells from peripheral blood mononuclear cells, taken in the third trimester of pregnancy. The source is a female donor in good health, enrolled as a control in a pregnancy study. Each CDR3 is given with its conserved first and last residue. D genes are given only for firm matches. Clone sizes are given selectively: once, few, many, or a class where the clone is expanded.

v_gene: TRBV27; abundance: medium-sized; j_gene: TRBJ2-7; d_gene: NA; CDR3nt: TGTGCCAGCAGCCCCGGGACATACGGTTACTACGAGCAGTACTTC; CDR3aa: CASSPGTYGYYEQYF
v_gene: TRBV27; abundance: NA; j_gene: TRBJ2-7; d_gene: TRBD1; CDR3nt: TGTGCCAGCAGCCCAGGGGGCATCCTATACGAGCAGTACTTC; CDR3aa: CASSPGGILYEQYF
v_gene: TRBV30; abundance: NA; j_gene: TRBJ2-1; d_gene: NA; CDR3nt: TGTGCCTGGAGTGGGGATAGCCTCAACGAGAGGGAGTTCTTC; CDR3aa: CAWSGDSLNEREFF
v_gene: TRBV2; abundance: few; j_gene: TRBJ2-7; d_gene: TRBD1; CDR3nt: TGTGCCAGCAGCGGACTCAGGGGGAGCTCCTACGAGCAGTACTTC; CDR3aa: CASSGLRGSSYEQYF
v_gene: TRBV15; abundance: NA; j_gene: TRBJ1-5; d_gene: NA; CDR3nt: TGTGCCACCAGCAGAGAGGTTACAGCCACCAATCAGCCCCAGCATTTT; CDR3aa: CATSREVTATNQPQHF
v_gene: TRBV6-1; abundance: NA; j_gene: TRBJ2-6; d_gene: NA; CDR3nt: TGTGCCAGCAGTGTACAGGGCGGCTCTGGGGCCAACGTCCTGACTTTC; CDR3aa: CASSVQGGSGANVLTF
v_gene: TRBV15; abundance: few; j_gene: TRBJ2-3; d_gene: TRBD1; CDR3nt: TGTGCCACCAGCAGAGATCGACAGGGGCCAGATACGCAGTATTTT; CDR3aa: CATSRDRQGPDTQYF
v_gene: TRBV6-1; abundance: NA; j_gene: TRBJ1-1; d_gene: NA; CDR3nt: TGTGCCAGCAGTGAAGACAGAGGGTACACTGAAGCTTTCTTT; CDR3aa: CASSEDRGYTEAFF
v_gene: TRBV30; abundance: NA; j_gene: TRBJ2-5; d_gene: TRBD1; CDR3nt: TGTGCCTGGAGTCCCGGGACAGGCGAGACCCAGTACTTC; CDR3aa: CAWSPGTGETQYF
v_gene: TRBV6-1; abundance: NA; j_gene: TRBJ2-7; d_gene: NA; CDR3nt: TGTGCCAGCAGAGTGAAGGGGTGGCACGAGCAGTACTTC; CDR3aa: CASRVKGWHEQYF
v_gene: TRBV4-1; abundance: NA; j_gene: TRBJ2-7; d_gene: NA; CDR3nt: TGCGCCAGCAGCCTCCGAAGGGGCTCCTACGAGCAGTACTTC; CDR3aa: CASSLRRGSYEQYF
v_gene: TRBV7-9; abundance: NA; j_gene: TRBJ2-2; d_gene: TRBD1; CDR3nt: TGTGCCAGCAGCCCGAGGGACAGGGGAAACACCGGGGAGCTGTTTTTT; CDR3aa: CASSPRDRGNTGELFF
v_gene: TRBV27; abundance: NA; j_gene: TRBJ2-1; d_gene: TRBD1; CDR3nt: TGTGCCAGCAGTGCCCTCGGGACAGCCTACAATGAGCAGTTCTTC; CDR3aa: CASSALGTAYNEQFF
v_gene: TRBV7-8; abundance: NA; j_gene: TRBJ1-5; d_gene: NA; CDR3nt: TGTGCCAGCAGCACCCGGGGCAGGGGTGGGGATCAGCCCCAGCATTTT; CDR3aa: CASSTRGRGGDQPQHF
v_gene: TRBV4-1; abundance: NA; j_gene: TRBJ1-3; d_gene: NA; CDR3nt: TGCGCCAGCAGCTTCGAGACAGACTCTGGAAACACCATATATTTT; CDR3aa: CASSFETDSGNTIYF
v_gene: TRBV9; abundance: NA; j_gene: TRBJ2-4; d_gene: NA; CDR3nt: TGTGCCAGCAGCGTAGGCGGCGGGTGGGACATTCAGTACTTC; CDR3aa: CASSVGGGWDIQYF
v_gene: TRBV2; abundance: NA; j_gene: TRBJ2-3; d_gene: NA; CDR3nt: TGTGCCAGCAGCCCTGTCATGGGGGGTCTGGGAACAGATACGCAGTATTTT; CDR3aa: CASSPVMGGLGTDTQYF
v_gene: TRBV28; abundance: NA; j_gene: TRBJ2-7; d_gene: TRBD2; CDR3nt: TGTGCCAGCAGTTCATACGCCCCGTATCTAGCGGAGGGATCCTACGAGCAGTACTTC; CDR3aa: CASSSYAPYLAEGSYEQYF
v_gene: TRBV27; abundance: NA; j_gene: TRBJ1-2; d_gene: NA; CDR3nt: TGTGCCAGCAGTTTATCGACCCCCGGGAGCCATTATGGCTACACCTTC; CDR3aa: CASSLSTPGSHYGYTF
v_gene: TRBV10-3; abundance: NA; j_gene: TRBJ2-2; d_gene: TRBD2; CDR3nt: TGTGCCATTGAACCGGGGGGCACCGGGGAGCTGTTTTTT; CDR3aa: CAIEPGGTGELFF
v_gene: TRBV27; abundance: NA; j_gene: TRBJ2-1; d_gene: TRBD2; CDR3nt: TGTGCCAGCAGCTTTAGGCCTAGGCGGGAGTATTCCAATGAGCAGTTCTTC; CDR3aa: CASSFRPRREYSNEQFF
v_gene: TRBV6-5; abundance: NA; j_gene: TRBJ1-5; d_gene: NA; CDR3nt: TGTGCCAGCAGTTCTGACAGGCGCAATCAGCCCCAGCATTTT; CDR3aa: CASSSDRRNQPQHF
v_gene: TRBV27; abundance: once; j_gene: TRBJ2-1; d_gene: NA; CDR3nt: TGTGCCAGCAGTTTTCCCGACCCCCGGGGTGAGCAGTTCTTC; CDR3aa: CASSFPDPRGEQFF
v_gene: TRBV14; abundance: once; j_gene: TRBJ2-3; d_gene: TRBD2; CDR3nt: TGTGCCAGCAGCCCGCGGACTAGTCGCACAGATACGCAGTATTTT; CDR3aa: CASSPRTSRTDTQYF
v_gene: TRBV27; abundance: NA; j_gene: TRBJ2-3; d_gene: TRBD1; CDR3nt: TGTGCCAGCAGTTTAACAGCGTTCGGACAGGGCCACACAGATACGCAGTATTTT; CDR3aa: CASSLTAFGQGHTDTQYF
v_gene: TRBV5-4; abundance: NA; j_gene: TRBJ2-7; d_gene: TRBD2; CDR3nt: TGTGCCAGCAGCTTATTGGTAGCGGGGGGGCGGGAGCAGTACTTC; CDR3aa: CASSLLVAGGREQYF
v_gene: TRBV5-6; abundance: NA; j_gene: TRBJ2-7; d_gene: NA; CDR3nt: TGTGCCAGCAGCGTAGGGGATGACTACGAGCAGTACTTC; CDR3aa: CASSVGDDYEQYF
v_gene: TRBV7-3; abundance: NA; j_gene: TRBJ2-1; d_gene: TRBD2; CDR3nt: TGTGCCAGCAGCTCGAGAGTGGGGGGGTCCTACAATGAGCAGTTCTTC; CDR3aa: CASSSRVGGSYNEQFF
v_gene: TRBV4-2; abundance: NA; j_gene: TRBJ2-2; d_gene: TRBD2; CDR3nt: TGTGCCAGCAGCCAAGAAAGCGGGGGGGCCGGGGAGCTGTTTTTT; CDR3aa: CASSQESGGAGELFF
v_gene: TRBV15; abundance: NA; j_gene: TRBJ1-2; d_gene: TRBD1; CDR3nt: TGTGCCACCAGCACCGCACAGGGGAGATTCGATGGCTACACCTTC; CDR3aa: CATSTAQGRFDGYTF
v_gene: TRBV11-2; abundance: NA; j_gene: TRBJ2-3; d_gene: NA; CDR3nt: TGTGCCAGCAGTGACGGGGGTTTAGATACGCAGTATTTT; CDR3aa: CASSDGGLDTQYF
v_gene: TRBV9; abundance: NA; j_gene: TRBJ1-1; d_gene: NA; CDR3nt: TGTGCCAGCAGCGAGTCGGGAAGCATGAACACTGAAGCTTTCTTT; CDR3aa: CASSESGSMNTEAFF
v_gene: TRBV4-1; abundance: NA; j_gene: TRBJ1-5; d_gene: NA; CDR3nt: TGCGCCAGCAGCCACTCCTTGGGGGGACAGCCCCAGCATTTT; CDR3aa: CASSHSLGGQPQHF
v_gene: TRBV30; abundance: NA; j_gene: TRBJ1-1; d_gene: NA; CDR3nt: TGTGCCTGGAGTGCGGGACTCCAGAACACTGAAGCTTTCTTT; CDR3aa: CAWSAGLQNTEAFF
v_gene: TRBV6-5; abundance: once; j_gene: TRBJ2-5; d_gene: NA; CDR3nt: TGTGCCAGCAGTTACAGCGGCCAGGGGCAGACCCAGTACTTC; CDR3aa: CASSYSGQGQTQYF
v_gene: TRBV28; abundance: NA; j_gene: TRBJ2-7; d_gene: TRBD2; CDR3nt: TGTGCCAGCAGGAATAGCGGGGAGTACGAGCAGTACTTC; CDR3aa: CASRNSGEYEQYF
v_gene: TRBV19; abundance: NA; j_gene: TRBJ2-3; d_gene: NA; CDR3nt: TGTGCCAGTAGTAAGACTAGTGGGGCAGATACGCAGTATTTT; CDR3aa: CASSKTSGADTQYF
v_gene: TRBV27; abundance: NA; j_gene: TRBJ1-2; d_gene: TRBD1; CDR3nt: TGTGCCAGCAGTCTCGACATTACAGGGGACTATGGCTACACCTTC; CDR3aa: CASSLDITGDYGYTF
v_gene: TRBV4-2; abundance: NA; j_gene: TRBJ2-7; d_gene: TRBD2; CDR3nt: TGTGCCAGCAGTCAAACTAGCGGGAGAGACGTCGAGCAGTACTTC; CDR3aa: CASSQTSGRDVEQYF
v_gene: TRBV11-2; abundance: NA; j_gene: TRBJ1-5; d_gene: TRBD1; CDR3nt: TGTGCCAGCAGCTGGGGCCGGGACAGGGACCCCAATCAGCCCCAGCATTTT; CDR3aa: CASSWGRDRDPNQPQHF
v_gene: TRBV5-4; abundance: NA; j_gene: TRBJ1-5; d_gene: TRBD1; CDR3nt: TGTGCCAGCAGCTTTGGGACAGGGGAAAATCAGCCCCAGCATTTT; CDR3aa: CASSFGTGENQPQHF
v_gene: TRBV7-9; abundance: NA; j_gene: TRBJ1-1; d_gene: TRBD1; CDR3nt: TGTGCCAGCAGCTTAGTTTGGACAGGGGGTCCCAACACTGAAGCTTTCTTT; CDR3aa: CASSLVWTGGPNTEAFF
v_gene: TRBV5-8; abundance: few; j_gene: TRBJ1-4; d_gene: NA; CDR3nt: TGTGCCAGCAGCTCAGGGCGGGGTAGTGAAAAACTGTTTTTT; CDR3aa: CASSSGRGSEKLFF
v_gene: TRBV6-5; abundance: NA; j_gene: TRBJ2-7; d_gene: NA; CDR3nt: TGTGCCAGCAGTATAGGGACTGGCGCCTACGAGCAGTACTTC; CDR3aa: CASSIGTGAYEQYF
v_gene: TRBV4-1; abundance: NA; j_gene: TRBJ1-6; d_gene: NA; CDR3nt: TGCGCCAGCAGCCATCCTTCCGGGGGGAATTCACCCCTCCACTTT; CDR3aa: CASSHPSGGNSPLHF
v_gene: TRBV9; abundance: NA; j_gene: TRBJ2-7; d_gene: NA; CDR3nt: TGTGCCAGCAGCGAGGGCGGGCTCTCCTACGAGCAGTACTTC; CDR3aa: CASSEGGLSYEQYF
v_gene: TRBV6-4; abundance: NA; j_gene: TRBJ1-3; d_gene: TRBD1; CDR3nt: TGTGCCATCACCGGGACAGGGATCCTTCCCTCGGCGAGCGGAAACACCATATATTTT; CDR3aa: CAITGTGILPSASGNTIYF
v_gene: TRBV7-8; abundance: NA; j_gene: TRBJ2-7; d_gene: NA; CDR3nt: TGTGCCAGCAGCTTAGACCCCGGGACAGCGGGGGAGCGGGAGAGCTACGAGCAGTACTTC; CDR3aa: CASSLDPGTAGERESYEQYF
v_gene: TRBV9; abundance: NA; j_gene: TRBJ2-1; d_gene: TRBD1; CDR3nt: TGTGCCAGCAGCGCCCCAAGGGGACAGTTACCCTCGAAGAACAGGGGTGAGCAGTTCTTC; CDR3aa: CASSAPRGQLPSKNRGEQFF
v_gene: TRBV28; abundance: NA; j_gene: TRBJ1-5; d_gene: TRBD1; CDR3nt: TGTGCCAGCAGTCCTTACAGGGGGAACTATCAGCCCCAGCATTTT; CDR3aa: CASSPYRGNYQPQHF
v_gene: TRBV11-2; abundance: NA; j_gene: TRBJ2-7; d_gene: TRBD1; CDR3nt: TGTGCCAGCAGCTTAGGGACAGGGGGCTCGAGCTCCTACGAGCAGTACTTC; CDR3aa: CASSLGTGGSSSYEQYF
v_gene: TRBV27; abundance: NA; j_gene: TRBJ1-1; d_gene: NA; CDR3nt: TGTGCCAGCAGTCCTCAGGGGTCCCCTGAAGCTTTCTTT; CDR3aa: CASSPQGSPEAFF
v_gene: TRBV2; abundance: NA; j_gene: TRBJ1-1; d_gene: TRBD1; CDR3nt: TGTGCCAGCAGTCCGGACAGGGGGACTGAAGCTTTCTTT; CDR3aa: CASSPDRGTEAFF
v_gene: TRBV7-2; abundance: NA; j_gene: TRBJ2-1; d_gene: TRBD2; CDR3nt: TGTGCCAGCAGCTTAGGACCTAGCGGGGGGGCGGGCTCCTACAATGAGCAGTTCTTC; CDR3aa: CASSLGPSGGAGSYNEQFF
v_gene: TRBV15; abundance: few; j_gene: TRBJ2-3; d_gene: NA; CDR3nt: TGTGCCACCAGCAGGGCCAGGGGCTCGGCAGATACGCAGTATTTT; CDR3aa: CATSRARGSADTQYF